This TCR beta chain comes out of a study of blood T cells in healthy people across ages. Using a J-beta primer mix together with a sample-barcoded 5' primer, a second PCR was run for about 7 to 12 cycles. Each TCR beta cDNA got a 12-nucleotide random molecular identifier. TCRdb fed the 5' RACE reads into MiXCR, producing one record per CDR3 protein. This sample has over 700,000 distinct CDR3 sequences, with about 55% found just once. The study recruited healthy Caucasian donors from Russia who were aged roughly 6 to 95. Total RNA, at least 6 micrograms per sample, was extracted from PBMCs. There are a few counts of this clonotype. Its antigen is unidentified. Study-level points and caveats: Older individuals had lower TCR beta diversity per million T cells (the decline was roughly linear).

Germline values: CDR1 WSHSY, CDR2 SAAADI. CDR3 length: 13 amino acids. V was pared by 6 bases and J by 3 bases, with 11 bases between. The material sequenced was blood. The clonotype was recovered from an elderly man in good health. The chain couples TRBV10-2 to TRBJ2-5; a weak D match, TRBD2 (6 bases). The CDR3 DNA sequence: TGCGCCAGCAGGGGCTCGGGGGAAGAGACCCAGTACTTC. This encodes CASRGSGEETQYF.